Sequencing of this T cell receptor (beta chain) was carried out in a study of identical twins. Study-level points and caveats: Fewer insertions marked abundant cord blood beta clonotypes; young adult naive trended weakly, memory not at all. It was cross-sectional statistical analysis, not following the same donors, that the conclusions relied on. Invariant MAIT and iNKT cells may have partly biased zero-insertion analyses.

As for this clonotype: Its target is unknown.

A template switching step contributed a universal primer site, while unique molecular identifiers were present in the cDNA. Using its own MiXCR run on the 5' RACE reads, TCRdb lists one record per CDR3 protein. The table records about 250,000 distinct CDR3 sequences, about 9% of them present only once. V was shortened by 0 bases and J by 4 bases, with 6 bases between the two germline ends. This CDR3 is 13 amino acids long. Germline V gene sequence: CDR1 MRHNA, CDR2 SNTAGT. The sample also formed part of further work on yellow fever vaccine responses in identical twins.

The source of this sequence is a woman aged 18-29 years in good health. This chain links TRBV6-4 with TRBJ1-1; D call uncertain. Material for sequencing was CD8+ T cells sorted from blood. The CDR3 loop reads CASSDSLGTEAFF. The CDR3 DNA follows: TGTGCCAGCAGTGACTCTCTTGGCACTGAAGCTTTCTTT.